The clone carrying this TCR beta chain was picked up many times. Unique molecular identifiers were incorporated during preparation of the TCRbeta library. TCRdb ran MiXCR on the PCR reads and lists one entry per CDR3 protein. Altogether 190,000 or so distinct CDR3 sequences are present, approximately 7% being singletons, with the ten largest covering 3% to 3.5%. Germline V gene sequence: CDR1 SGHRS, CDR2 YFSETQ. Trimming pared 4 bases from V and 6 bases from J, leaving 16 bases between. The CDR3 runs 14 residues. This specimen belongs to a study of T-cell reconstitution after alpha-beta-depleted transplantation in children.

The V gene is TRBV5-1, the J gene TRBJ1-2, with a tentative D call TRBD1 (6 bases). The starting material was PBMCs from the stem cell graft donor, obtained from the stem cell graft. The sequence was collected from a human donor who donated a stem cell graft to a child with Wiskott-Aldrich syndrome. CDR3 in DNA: TGCGCCAGCAGCCGATGGACAGTCTCCGATGGCTACACCTTC. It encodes CASSRWTVSDGYTF.